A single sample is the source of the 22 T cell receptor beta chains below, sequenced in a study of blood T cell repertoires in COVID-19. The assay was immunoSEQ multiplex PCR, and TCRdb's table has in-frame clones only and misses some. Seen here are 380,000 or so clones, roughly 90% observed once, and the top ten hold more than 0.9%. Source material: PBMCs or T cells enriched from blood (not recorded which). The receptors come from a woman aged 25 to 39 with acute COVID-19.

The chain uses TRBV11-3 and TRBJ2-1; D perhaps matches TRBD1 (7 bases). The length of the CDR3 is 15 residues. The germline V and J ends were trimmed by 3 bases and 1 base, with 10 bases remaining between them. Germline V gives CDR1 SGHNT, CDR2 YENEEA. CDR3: CASSFGGQSYNEQFF. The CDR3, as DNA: TGTGCCAGCAGCTTCGGGGGACAGTCCTACAATGAGCAGTTCTTC.

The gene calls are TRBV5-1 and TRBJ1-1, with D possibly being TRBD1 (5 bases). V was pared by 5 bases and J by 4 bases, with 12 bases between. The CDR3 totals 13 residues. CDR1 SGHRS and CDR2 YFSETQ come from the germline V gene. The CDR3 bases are TGCGCCAGCAGTGTTCCCCAGGGCACTGAAGCTTTCTTT. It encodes CASSVPQGTEAFF.

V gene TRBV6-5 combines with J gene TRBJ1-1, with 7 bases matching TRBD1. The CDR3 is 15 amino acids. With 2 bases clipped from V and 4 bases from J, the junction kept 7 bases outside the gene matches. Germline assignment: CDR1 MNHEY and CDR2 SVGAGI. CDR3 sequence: CASSYLQGSGTEAFF. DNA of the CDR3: TGTGCCAGCAGTTACCTACAGGGGAGCGGCACTGAAGCTTTCTTT.

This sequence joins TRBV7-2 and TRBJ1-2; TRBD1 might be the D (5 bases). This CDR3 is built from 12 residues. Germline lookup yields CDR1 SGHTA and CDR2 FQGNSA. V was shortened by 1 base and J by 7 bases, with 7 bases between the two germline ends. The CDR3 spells CASSLVTVGYTF. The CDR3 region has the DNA TGTGCCAGCAGCTTAGTGACAGTTGGCTACACCTTC.

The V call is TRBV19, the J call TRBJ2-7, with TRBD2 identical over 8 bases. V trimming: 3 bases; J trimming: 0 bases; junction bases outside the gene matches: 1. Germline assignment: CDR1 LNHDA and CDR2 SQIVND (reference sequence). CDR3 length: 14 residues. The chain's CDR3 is CASSISGSSYEQYF. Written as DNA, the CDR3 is TGTGCCAGTAGTATCAGCGGGAGCTCCTACGAGCAGTACTTC.

The CDR3: CASSYFLRTGDYEQYF. DNA of the CDR3: TGTGCCAGCAGTTATTTCCTCCGGACAGGCGACTACGAGCAGTACTTC. V and J are TRBV6-2 or TRBV6-3 and TRBJ2-7, with 7 bases matching TRBD1. The germline V gene has CDR1 MNHEY and CDR2 SVGEGT. CDR3 length: 16 amino acids. The trim removed 3 bases at V and 3 bases at J, leaving 11 bases unmatched.

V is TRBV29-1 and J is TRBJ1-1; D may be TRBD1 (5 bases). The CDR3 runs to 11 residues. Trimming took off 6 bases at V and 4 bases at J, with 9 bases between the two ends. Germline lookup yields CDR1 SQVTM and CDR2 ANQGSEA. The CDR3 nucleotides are TGCAGCGTGGATCAGGGCACTGAAGCTTTCTTT. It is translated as CSVDQGTEAFF.

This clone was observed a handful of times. For the CDR3, the DNA is TGTGCCATCAGTGAGTCGGTTGGGACTAGGAAGCAGTACTTC. Protein: CAISESVGTRKQYF. The V call is TRBV10-3, the J call TRBJ2-7, with 8 bases lining up with TRBD2. Germline V gene lookup returns CDR1 ENHRY and CDR2 SYGVKD. The CDR3 extends over 14 amino acids. Losses at the gene ends were 0 bases for V and 8 bases for J; bases not matched to a gene: 6.

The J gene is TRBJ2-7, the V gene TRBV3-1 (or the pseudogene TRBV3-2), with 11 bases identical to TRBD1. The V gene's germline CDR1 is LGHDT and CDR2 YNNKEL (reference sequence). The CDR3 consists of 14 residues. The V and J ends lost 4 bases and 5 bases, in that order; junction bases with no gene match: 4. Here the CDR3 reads CASSPRDRGNEQYF. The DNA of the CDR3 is TGTGCCAGCAGCCCCCGGGACAGGGGGAACGAGCAGTACTTC.

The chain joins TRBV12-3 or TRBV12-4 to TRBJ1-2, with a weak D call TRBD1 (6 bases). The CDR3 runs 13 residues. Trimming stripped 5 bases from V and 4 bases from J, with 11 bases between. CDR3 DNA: TGTGCCAGCAGTCGACAGGCCCCCTATGGCTACACCTTC. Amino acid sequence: CASSRQAPYGYTF.

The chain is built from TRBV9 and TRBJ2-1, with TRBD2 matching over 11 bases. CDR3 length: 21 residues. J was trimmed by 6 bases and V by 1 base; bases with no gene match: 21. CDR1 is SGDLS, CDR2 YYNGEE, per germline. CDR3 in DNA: TGTGCCAGCAGCGTAAGGGGTTCGTTACTAGCGGGGGAGACTACTCCCAATGAGCAGTTCTTC. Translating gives CASSVRGSLLAGETTPNEQFF.

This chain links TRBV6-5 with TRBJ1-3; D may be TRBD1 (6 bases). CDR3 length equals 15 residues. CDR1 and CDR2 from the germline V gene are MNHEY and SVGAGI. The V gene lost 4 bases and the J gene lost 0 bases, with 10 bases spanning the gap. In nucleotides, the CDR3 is TGTGCCAGCAGTTGGACAGCTCCCTCTGGAAACACCATATATTTT. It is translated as CASSWTAPSGNTIYF.

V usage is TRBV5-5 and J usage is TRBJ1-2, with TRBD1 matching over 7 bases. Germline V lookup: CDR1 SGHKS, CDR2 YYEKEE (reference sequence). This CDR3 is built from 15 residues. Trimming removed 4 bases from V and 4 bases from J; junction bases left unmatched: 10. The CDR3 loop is CASSEGGQSLYGYTF. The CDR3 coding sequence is TGTGCCAGCAGCGAGGGGGGACAGTCACTCTATGGCTACACCTTC.

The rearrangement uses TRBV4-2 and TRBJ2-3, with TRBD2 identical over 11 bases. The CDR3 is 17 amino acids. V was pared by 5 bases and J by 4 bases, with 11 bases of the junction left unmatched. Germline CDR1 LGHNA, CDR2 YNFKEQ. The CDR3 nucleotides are TGTGCCAGCAGCGAGAGCTTAGCGGGGGGGCCCGCAGATACGCAGTATTTT. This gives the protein CASSESLAGGPADTQYF.

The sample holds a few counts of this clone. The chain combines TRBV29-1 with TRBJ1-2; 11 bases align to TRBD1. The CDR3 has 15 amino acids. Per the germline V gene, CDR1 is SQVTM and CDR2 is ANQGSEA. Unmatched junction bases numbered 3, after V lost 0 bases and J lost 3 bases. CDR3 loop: CSVEEGDRGDYGYTF. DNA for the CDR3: TGCAGCGTTGAAGAGGGGGACAGGGGGGACTATGGCTACACCTTC. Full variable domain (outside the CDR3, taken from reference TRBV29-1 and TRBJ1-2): SAVISQKPSRDICQRGTSLTIQCQVDSQVTMMFWYRQQPGQSLTLIATANQGSEATYESGFVIDKFPISRPNLTFSTLTVSNMSPEDSSIYLCSVEEGDRGDYGYTFGSGTRLTVV.

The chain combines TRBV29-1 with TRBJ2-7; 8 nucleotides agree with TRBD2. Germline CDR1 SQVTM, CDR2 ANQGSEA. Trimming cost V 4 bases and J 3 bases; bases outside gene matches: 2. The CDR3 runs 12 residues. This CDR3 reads CSVAGGGYEQYF. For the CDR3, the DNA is TGCAGCGTTGCGGGGGGGGGCTACGAGCAGTACTTC.

CDR3 nucleotides: TGTGCCAGTAGTATGACGGACAGGGTTCCTACGCAGTATTTT. Residues: CASSMTDRVPTQYF. J is TRBJ2-3 and V is TRBV19; 8 bases match TRBD1. The CDR3 contains 14 residues. Germline values: CDR1 LNHDA, CDR2 SQIVND (reference sequence). Trimming cost V 3 bases and J 8 bases; bases outside gene matches: 7.

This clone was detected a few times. CDR3 residues: CASSQDGPGQNYEQYF. As DNA, the CDR3 is TGTGCCAGCAGTCAAGATGGTCCGGGACAGAACTACGAGCAGTACTTC. The rearrangement joins TRBV28 to TRBJ2-7, with 7 bases aligning to TRBD1. This CDR3 contains 16 residues. V trimming: 5 bases; J trimming: 3 bases; junction bases outside the gene matches: 13. Germline V gene data show CDR1 as MDHEN and CDR2 as SYDVKM.

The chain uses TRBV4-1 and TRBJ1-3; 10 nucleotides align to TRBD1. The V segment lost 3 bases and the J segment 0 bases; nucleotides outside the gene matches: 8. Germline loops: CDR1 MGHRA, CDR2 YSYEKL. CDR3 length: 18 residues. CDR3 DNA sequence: TGCGCCAGCAGCCAGGGGGGACAGGGGTCTCTCTCTGGAAACACCATATATTTT. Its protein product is CASSQGGQGSLSGNTIYF.

CDR3 DNA sequence: TGTGCCAGCAGCTTAGCGAGACTAGCGGGGGGCACAGATACGCAGTATTTT. Translation gives CASSLARLAGGTDTQYF. The chain carries TRBV7-2 and TRBJ2-3; TRBD2 agrees at 12 bases. Trimming cost V 0 bases and J 1 base; bases outside gene matches: 2. The germline CDR1 and CDR2 sequences are SGHTA and FQGNSA. CDR3 length equals 17 residues.

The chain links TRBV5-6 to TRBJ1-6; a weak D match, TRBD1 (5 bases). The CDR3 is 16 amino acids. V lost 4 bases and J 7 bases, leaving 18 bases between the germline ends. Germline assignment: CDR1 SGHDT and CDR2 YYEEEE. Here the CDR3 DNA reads TGTGCCAGCAGCCCTTTTGGGGCCGGATGGAATTCACCCCTCCACTTT. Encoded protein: CASSPFGAGWNSPLHF.

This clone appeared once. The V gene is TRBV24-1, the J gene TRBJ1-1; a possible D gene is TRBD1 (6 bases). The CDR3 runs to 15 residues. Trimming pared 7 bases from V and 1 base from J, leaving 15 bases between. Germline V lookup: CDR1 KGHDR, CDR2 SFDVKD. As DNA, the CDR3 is TGTGCCACCAGCAGGGGAAGCAGCGGGAACACTGAAGCTTTCTTT. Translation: CATSRGSSGNTEAFF.